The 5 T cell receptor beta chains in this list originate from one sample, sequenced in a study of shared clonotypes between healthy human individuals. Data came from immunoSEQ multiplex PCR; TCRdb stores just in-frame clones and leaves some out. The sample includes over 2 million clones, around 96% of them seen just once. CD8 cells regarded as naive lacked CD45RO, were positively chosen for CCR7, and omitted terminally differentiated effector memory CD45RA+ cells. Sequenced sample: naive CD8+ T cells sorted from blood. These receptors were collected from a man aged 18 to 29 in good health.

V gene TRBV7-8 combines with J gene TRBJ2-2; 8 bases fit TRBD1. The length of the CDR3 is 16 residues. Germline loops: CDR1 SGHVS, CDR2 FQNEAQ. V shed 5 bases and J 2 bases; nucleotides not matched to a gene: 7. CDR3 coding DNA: TGTGCCAGCAGCACGGACAGGGTCGCCAACACCGGGGAGCTGTTTTTT. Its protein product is CASSTDRVANTGELFF. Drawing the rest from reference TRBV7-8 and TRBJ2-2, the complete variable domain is GAGVSQSPRYKVAKRGQDVALRCDPISGHVSLFWYQQALGQGPEFLTYFQNEAQLDKSGLPSDRFFAERPEGSVSTLKIQRTQQEDSAVYLCASSTDRVANTGELFFGEGSRLTVL.

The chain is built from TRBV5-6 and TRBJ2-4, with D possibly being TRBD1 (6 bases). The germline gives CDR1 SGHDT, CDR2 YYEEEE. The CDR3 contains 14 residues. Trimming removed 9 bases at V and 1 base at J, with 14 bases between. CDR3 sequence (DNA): TGTGCCACGCACCAACAGGGCGCCAAAAACATTCAGTACTTC. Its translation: CATHQQGAKNIQYF.

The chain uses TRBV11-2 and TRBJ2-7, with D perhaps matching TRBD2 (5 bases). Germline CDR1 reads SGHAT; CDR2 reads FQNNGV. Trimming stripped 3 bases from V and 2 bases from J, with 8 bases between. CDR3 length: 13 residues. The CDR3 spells CASSLREPYEQYF. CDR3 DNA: TGTGCCAGCAGCTTGAGGGAGCCCTACGAGCAGTACTTC. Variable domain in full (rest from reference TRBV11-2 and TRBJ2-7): EAGVAQSPRYKIIEKRQSVAFWCNPISGHATLYWYQQILGQGPKLLIQFQNNGVVDDSQLPKDRFSAERLKGVDSTLKIQPAKLEDSAVYLCASSLREPYEQYFGPGTRLTVT.

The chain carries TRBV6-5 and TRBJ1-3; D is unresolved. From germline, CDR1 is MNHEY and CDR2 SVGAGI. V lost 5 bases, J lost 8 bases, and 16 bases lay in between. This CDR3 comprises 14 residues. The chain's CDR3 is CASSATSARDTIYF. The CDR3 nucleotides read TGTGCCAGCAGTGCGACATCCGCGAGGGACACCATATATTTT.

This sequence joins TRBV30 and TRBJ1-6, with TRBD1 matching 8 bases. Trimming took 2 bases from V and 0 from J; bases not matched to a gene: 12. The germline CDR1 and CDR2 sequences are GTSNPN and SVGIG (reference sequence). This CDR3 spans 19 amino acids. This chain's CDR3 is CAWSSIGQGYSSYNSPLHF. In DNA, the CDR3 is TGTGCCTGGAGTTCGATCGGACAGGGCTATAGCTCCTATAATTCACCCCTCCACTTT.